A selection of T cell receptor beta chains follows, all from one sample in a study of shared clonotypes between healthy human individuals. The protocol was immunoSEQ multiplex PCR, while the TCRdb copy is restricted to in-frame clones and leaves out a portion. The sample records 1.5 million to 2.5 million clones, approximately 94% being singletons. Sequenced material: naive CD8+ T cells sorted from blood. The source is a man between 18 and 29 years old in good health. The CDR3 runs from the conserved cysteine through the conserved F or W. The D gene is left open where the match is weak. For some rows the clone size is stated as once, few or many, or as a class when expanded; others skip it.

>TRBV4-1|.|TRBJ1-1|once
TGCGCCAGCAGCCAAGCAGCTAACACTGAAGCTTTCTTT
CASSQAANTEAFF
>TRBV6-1|.|TRBJ1-2|.
TGTGCCAGCAGTGATTCAGGGTATGGCTACACCTTC
CASSDSGYGYTF
>TRBV4-1|TRBD2|TRBJ2-7|few
TGCGCCAGCAGCCAAGGGGCTAGCGGGGGCTACGAGCAGTACTTC
CASSQGASGGYEQYF
>TRBV10-1|TRBD1|TRBJ2-1|.
TGCGCCAGCAGCTACGACCGGACAGGCGGGGAGCAGTTCTTC
CASSYDRTGGEQFF
>TRBV6-6|TRBD1|TRBJ2-3|.
TGTGCCAGCGAGTCCGCAGGGGGATCAGATACGCAGTATTTT
CASESAGGSDTQYF
>TRBV19|.|TRBJ1-1|.
TGTGCCAGTAGTAGAACCGGGGGCGTACCTGAAGCTTTCTTT
CASSRTGGVPEAFF
>TRBV6-6|TRBD1|TRBJ2-7|.
TGTGCCAGCAGTCCGGGACAGAAGTACGAGCAGTACTTC
CASSPGQKYEQYF
>TRBV5-4|.|TRBJ1-1|.
TGTGCCAGCGCCGGCGGGACACTTCGCATGGACACTGAAGCTTTCTTT
CASAGGTLRMDTEAFF
>TRBV29-1|TRBD1|TRBJ1-1|.
TGCAGCGTGGGGGGACAGGTGAACACTGAAGCTTTCTTT
CSVGGQVNTEAFF
>TRBV5-1|.|TRBJ2-7|.
TGCGCCAGCAGCTTGGAGGGGTCCGAAGTATACTCCTACGAGCAGTACTTC
CASSLEGSEVYSYEQYF
>TRBV4-1|.|TRBJ1-1|.
TGCGCCAGCAGCCAAGATTTTTTCCCTAACACTGAAGCTTTCTTT
CASSQDFFPNTEAFF
>TRBV9|.|TRBJ1-3|.
TGTGCCAGCAGCCCCAGCGGGGGTACCATATATTTT
CASSPSGGTIYF
>TRBV28|.|TRBJ2-2|few
TGTGCCAGCAGTTTACGGGGGACCGGGGAGCTGTTTTTT
CASSLRGTGELFF
>TRBV5-1|.|TRBJ2-7|.
TGCGCCAGCAGCTTGGATGGGTACGAGCAGTACTTC
CASSLDGYEQYF
>TRBV2|TRBD1|TRBJ2-1|.
TGTGCCAGCAAGCAGGGGGCTTTTTATCTCGATGAGCAGTTCTTC
CASKQGAFYLDEQFF
>TRBV27|TRBD2|TRBJ2-3|.
TGTGCCAGCAGGACTAGCGGGGGGGCATCAGATACGCAGTATTTT
CASRTSGGASDTQYF
>TRBV28|.|TRBJ1-1|.
TGTGCCAGCAGCCAACTCCGGGAAATGGCCACTGAAGCTTTCTTT
CASSQLREMATEAFF
>TRBV6-5|.|TRBJ2-7|.
TGTGCCAGCAGTTACTCGGCAGGCACACACTACGAGCAGTACTTC
CASSYSAGTHYEQYF
>TRBV4-1|.|TRBJ1-6|.
TGCGCCAGCGGCCCCCTTTATAATAGAGATTCACCCCTCCACTTT
CASGPLYNRDSPLHF
>TRBV10-2|TRBD2|TRBJ2-1|.
TGCGCCAGCAGTGAGCTGGCGGGAGGGATTGGTGAGCAGTTCTTC
CASSELAGGIGEQFF
>TRBV28|TRBD1|TRBJ2-7|.
TGTGCCAGCAGCAGCGGACAGGGGTGGTACGAGCAGTACTTC
CASSSGQGWYEQYF
>TRBV5-4|.|TRBJ2-3|.
TGTGCCAGCAGCTTGCGACCCACAGATACGCAGTATTTT
CASSLRPTDTQYF
>TRBV9|.|TRBJ2-7|.
TGTGCCAGCAGCGTCTCGCCGGATATCTCCTACGAGCAGTACTTC
CASSVSPDISYEQYF